One and the same sample provided the 29 T cell receptor beta chains below, sequenced in a study of siplizumab effects on memory and regulatory T cells. The table came from immunoSEQ multiplex PCR; TCRdb's copy has only in-frame clones and leaves some out. Among about 120,000 clones listed, roughly 94% were seen once. The sample consisted of non-Treg CD4+ T cells sorted from blood. The origin of the receptors is a human donor in good health.

This rearrangement joins TRBV6-1 to TRBJ2-7; D not certain. The CDR3 loop spans 12 amino acids. Germline lookup yields CDR1 MNHNS and CDR2 SASEGT. Trimming took off 5 bases at V and 3 bases at J, with 8 bases between the two ends. CDR3 in amino acids: CASSHVNYEQYF. In DNA form, the CDR3 reads TGTGCCAGCAGTCATGTGAACTACGAGCAGTACTTC.

V and J are TRBV6-1 and TRBJ2-7; possibly TRBD2 for D (5 bases). This CDR3 spans 15 amino acids. Trimming left V 4 bases short and J 0 bases short, with 13 bases between. CDR1 and CDR2 (germline): MNHNS, SASEGT. CDR3 loop: CASSGRDLSSYEQYF. As DNA, the CDR3 is TGTGCCAGCAGTGGCCGGGATCTTAGCTCCTACGAGCAGTACTTC.

This chain uses TRBV6-1 with TRBJ1-5; 10 bases align to TRBD1. Germline loops: CDR1 MNHNS, CDR2 SASEGT. With V trimmed by 11 bases and J by 6 bases, 10 bases remained unmatched. The CDR3 spans 14 residues. In DNA, the CDR3 is TGTGCCGTACGGGGACAGGGGTTAATTCAGCCCCAGCATTTT. Amino acids: CAVRGQGLIQPQHF.

Concerning this clone: The sample has other DNA sequences that encode this CDR3 too. The chain employs TRBV2 and TRBJ1-3, with unresolved D. V dropped 3 bases and J dropped 4 bases, with 4 bases sitting between them. The CDR3 contains 12 residues. Looked up from germline, CDR1 is SNHLY and CDR2 is FYNNEI. CDR3 sequence reads: CASSEGGNTIYF. In DNA form, the CDR3 reads TGTGCCAGCAGTGAGGGGGGAAACACCATATATTTT.

Comments on this clone: Different DNA sequences within this sample yield the same CDR3. The genes are TRBV7-9 and TRBJ1-1; D call uncertain. Trimming pared 1 base from V and 1 base from J, leaving 4 bases between. This CDR3 comprises 13 residues. Germline CDR1 reads SEHNR; CDR2 reads FQNEAQ (reference sequence). CDR3 sequence reads: CASSLDQNTEAFF. The CDR3 DNA follows: TGTGCCAGCAGCTTAGATCAGAACACTGAAGCTTTCTTT.

This clone was detected only once. The chain has TRBV7-2 and TRBJ2-1; 7 bases are a match to TRBD2. CDR3 length: 15 amino acids. V shed 4 bases and J 7 bases; nucleotides not matched to a gene: 10. Germline CDR1 and CDR2: SGHTA and FQGNSA. The DNA of the CDR3 is TGTGCCAGCAGCTCTTCCGGGACTACCTCTAATGAGCAGTTCTTC. It is translated as CASSSSGTTSNEQFF.

The J gene is TRBJ1-1, the V gene TRBV6-5; 7 bases align to TRBD1. V was clipped by 5 bases and J by 2 bases; unmatched bases: 8. The CDR3 totals 15 residues. Germline loops: CDR1 MNHEY, CDR2 SVGAGI. The CDR3 region has the DNA TGTGCCAGCAGTACCCCGACAGGGCTAAACACTGAAGCTTTCTTT. Amino acids: CASSTPTGLNTEAFF.

The chain recombines TRBV5-1 with TRBJ2-1, with D unresolved. Germline-derived CDR1 and CDR2 are SGHRS and YFSETQ. V was trimmed by 4 bases and J by 4 bases, leaving 9 bases between them. The CDR3 has 13 amino acids. The chain's CDR3 is CASSLARYNEQFF. CDR3 in DNA: TGCGCCAGCAGCCTGGCCCGGTACAATGAGCAGTTCTTC.

This chain links TRBV5-4 with TRBJ2-3; TRBD1 matches 7 bases. Germline values: CDR1 SGHNT, CDR2 YYREEE (reference sequence). This CDR3 is 15 amino acids long. Unmatched junction bases numbered 10, after V lost 5 bases and J lost 4 bases. The CDR3 nucleotides read TGTGCCAGCAGTTTTATCGGACAGGCCGCAGATACGCAGTATTTT. Amino acids: CASSFIGQAADTQYF.

The chain links TRBV19 to TRBJ2-6, with 9 bases that match TRBD1. Germline values: CDR1 LNHDA, CDR2 SQIVND (reference sequence). The CDR3 has 17 residues. Losses at the gene ends were 6 bases for V and 0 bases for J; bases not matched to a gene: 6. CDR3 loop: CASRDGQGFSGANVLTF. In nucleotides, the CDR3 is TGTGCCAGTAGAGATGGACAGGGGTTCTCTGGGGCCAACGTCCTGACTTTC.

This clone has a single count. The rearrangement uses TRBV14 and TRBJ1-4; a weak D match, TRBD1 (5 bases). The CDR3 covers 14 residues. Germline lookup yields CDR1 SGHDN and CDR2 FVKESK. V gave up 1 base and J gave up 8 bases, with 11 bases separating them. This CDR3 is CASSQVGAGEKLFF. Written as DNA, the CDR3 is TGTGCCAGCAGCCAAGTAGGGGCTGGCGAAAAACTGTTTTTT.

The chain couples TRBV6-5 to TRBJ1-1; 7 bases map to TRBD1. Germline V lookup: CDR1 MNHEY, CDR2 SVGAGI. The CDR3 is 15 residues long. The V segment lost 2 bases and the J segment 5 bases; nucleotides outside the gene matches: 8. The CDR3 DNA is TGTGCCAGCAGTTACCGCGGACAGGTTTGGACTGAAGCTTTCTTT. Translation: CASSYRGQVWTEAFF.

The chain joins TRBV27 to TRBJ1-1, with D perhaps TRBD1 (5 bases). This CDR3 comprises 13 residues. Germline V CDR1 and CDR2: MNHEY, SMNVEV (reference sequence). Deletions cut 2 bases from V and 6 bases from J, with 10 bases between. The CDR3 coding sequence is TGTGCCAGCAGTTTACAGGGAAACCCTGAAGCTTTCTTT. Protein product: CASSLQGNPEAFF.

The chain joins TRBV5-1 to TRBJ2-5; 8 bases map to TRBD2. The germline V gene has CDR1 SGHRS and CDR2 YFSETQ. The CDR3 length is 18 residues. V was pared by 4 bases and J by 1 base, with 15 bases of the junction left unmatched. The CDR3 sequence is CASSHTFVAGLIQETQYF. CDR3 DNA: TGCGCCAGCAGCCATACATTTGTAGCGGGGTTAATCCAAGAGACCCAGTACTTC.

The rearrangement joins TRBV21-1 to TRBJ2-3. TRBV21-1 is a recognized pseudogene. CDR3 size: 17 residues. CDR3 DNA: TGTGCCAGCAGCACCCGACCAGGAGCCCCTAGCACAGATACGCAGTATTTT. Protein: CASSTRPGAPSTDTQYF.

The chain carries TRBV11-3 and TRBJ2-5; 7 bases map to TRBD2. This CDR3 comprises 15 residues. CDR1 and CDR2 from the germline V gene are SGHNT and YENEEA. Trimming cost V 1 base and J 2 bases; bases outside gene matches: 4. The CDR3 nucleotides read TGTGCCAGCAGCTTAGCTAGCGGACATCAAGAGACCCAGTACTTC. Residues: CASSLASGHQETQYF.

The chain has TRBV2 and TRBJ2-1; 10 nucleotides align to TRBD2. Germline V gene data show CDR1 as SNHLY and CDR2 as FYNNEI. This CDR3 spans 15 amino acids. The trim removed 7 bases at V and 10 bases at J, leaving 13 bases unmatched. As DNA, the CDR3 is TGTGCCAGCAAGGACCTAGCGGGAGCAAAGAGGGAGCAGTTCTTC. Residues: CASKDLAGAKREQFF.

The chain links TRBV6-6 to TRBJ2-7; perhaps TRBD2 as D (6 bases). Germline V gene lookup returns CDR1 MNHNY and CDR2 SVGAGI (reference sequence). The V end was cut by 2 bases, the J end by 4 bases, with 15 bases between. The CDR3 has 15 residues. CDR3 DNA: TGTGCCAGCAGTTACGCCGGGACTGAATATTACGAGCAGTACTTC. Translated, it gives CASSYAGTEYYEQYF.

This chain uses TRBV5-4 with TRBJ1-1, with D possibly TRBD1 on 5 matching bases. Germline V lookup: CDR1 SGHNT, CDR2 YYREEE (reference sequence). This CDR3 has 14 residues. Trimming removed 3 bases at V and 10 bases at J, with 19 bases between. CDR3 nucleotides: TGTGCCAGCAGCTGGGGATCAACAGGTAGCGGAGCTTTCTTT. Amino acids: CASSWGSTGSGAFF.

V and J are TRBV30 and TRBJ1-3; possible D gene TRBD1, 5 bases. The germline V gene encodes CDR1 GTSNPN and CDR2 SVGIG (reference sequence). The CDR3 consists of 15 residues. The V and J ends lost 2 bases and 2 bases respectively, with 13 bases between them. The CDR3 spells CAWSLDRAAGNTIYF. CDR3 coding DNA: TGTGCCTGGAGTCTTGACAGAGCGGCTGGAAACACCATATATTTT.

This clone was detected only once. CDR3 in DNA: TGTGCCAGTAGACCGGACCTACCCACAGATACGCAGTATTTT. Protein product: CASRPDLPTDTQYF. The chain has TRBV6-5 and TRBJ2-3; the D is unclear. CDR1 is MNHEY, CDR2 SVGAGI, per germline. The CDR3 consists of 14 residues. Between the trimmed V and J ends, which lost 9 bases and 2 bases, there was a span of 15 bases.

The chain joins TRBV5-1 to TRBJ2-3; D may correspond to TRBD1 or TRBD2 (6 bases each). The CDR3 extends over 15 amino acids. Germline V gene lookup returns CDR1 SGHRS and CDR2 YFSETQ. V was pared by 4 bases and J by 6 bases, with 18 bases between. This CDR3 is CASSPGGGFEDTQYF. Here the CDR3 DNA reads TGCGCCAGCAGCCCCGGAGGGGGGTTTGAGGATACGCAGTATTTT.

The chain has TRBV20-1 and TRBJ1-2; TRBD1 matches 7 bases. The ends lost 3 bases at V and 9 bases at J; junction bases unmatched: 4. The CDR3 spans 11 residues. The germline gives CDR1 DFQATT, CDR2 SNEGSKA (reference sequence). This CDR3 is CSASQTGSYTF. The CDR3 DNA is TGCAGTGCTAGTCAGACAGGGAGCTACACCTTC.

J is TRBJ2-2 and V is TRBV7-9; D is perhaps TRBD1 (6 bases). Trimming pared 5 bases from V and 3 bases from J, leaving 10 bases between. Germline CDR1 is SEHNR and CDR2 is FQNEAQ (reference sequence). CDR3 length equals 14 residues. CDR3 protein: CASSRNRDTGELFF. The CDR3 coding sequence is TGTGCCAGCAGCCGTAACAGGGACACCGGGGAGCTGTTTTTT.

The chain joins TRBV4-1 to TRBJ2-4; D unclear. V lost 0 bases and J lost 8, with 14 bases in between. CDR1 is MGHRA, CDR2 YSYEKL, per germline. The CDR3 totals 15 residues. This CDR3 is CASSQEERSVDIQYF. In DNA, the CDR3 is TGCGCCAGCAGCCAAGAGGAAAGAAGCGTGGACATTCAGTACTTC.

The CDR3 sequence: CASAGRNSNQPQHF. The CDR3 region has the DNA TGTGCCAGTGCAGGGCGTAATAGCAATCAGCCCCAGCATTTT. The chain is built from TRBV18 and TRBJ1-5; tentative D call: TRBD1 (5 bases). This CDR3 region has 14 residues. Germline lookup yields CDR1 KGHSH and CDR2 LQKENI. The V and J ends lost 9 bases and 0 bases respectively, with 12 bases between them.

This clone appeared a few times. The same CDR3 is also encoded by other DNA sequences in this sample. This chain connects TRBV11-2 to TRBJ1-2; D gene unclear. This CDR3 has 14 amino acids. Germline V lookup: CDR1 SGHAT, CDR2 FQNNGV. V lost 2 bases and J lost 1, with 8 bases in between. DNA for the CDR3: TGTGCCAGCAGCTTAATAGGGTTTAACTATGGCTACACCTTC. This sequence encodes CASSLIGFNYGYTF.

This clone appeared once. The gene calls are TRBV2 and TRBJ1-5, with D possibly TRBD1 on 5 matching bases. The V gene lost 6 bases and the J gene lost 0 bases, with 21 bases spanning the gap. Per the germline V gene, CDR1 is SNHLY and CDR2 is FYNNEI. The CDR3 is 18 amino acids. The CDR3 loop is CASSGGDGAKYSNQPQHF. CDR3 DNA: TGTGCCAGCAGCGGTGGGGACGGGGCGAAATATAGCAATCAGCCCCAGCATTTT.

V usage is TRBV12-5 and J usage is TRBJ1-2; D not certain. CDR3 length: 17 amino acids. Germline loops: CDR1 LGHNT, CDR2 FRNRAP. V lost 2 bases, J lost 0 bases, and 16 bases lay in between. The CDR3 nucleotides are TGTGCTAGTGGTTTGCCCGCTTCCCTGGGAGCTAACTATGGCTACACCTTC. Translation: CASGLPASLGANYGYTF.